Below, one T cell receptor (beta chain) is given with its context. Its antigen remains unidentified. No per-base quality is available; no much larger clone lies one base away. In the paper's terms, the time point label means: baseline before first vaccination. Vaccinee samples were obtained from the UK trials COV001 and COV002, which included a single-blind randomized controlled phase 2/3 trial of AZD1222 (ChAdOx1 nCoV-19) in healthy adults. Trial participant PBMC samples were collected at day 0 and day 28 after the second dose for TCRbeta chain sequencing. V gives up 5 bases and J gives up 3 bases, and the segment between their germline ends measures 17 bases. The CDR3 starts with the cysteine, ends with the phenylalanine, and has 15 residues. Of all the DNA, just the CDR3 is kept, 45 bases in frame from base 1. Reading the germline V gene gives CDR1 SGHTA and CDR2 FQGTGA. The CDR3 regions of human TCRbeta chains were analyzed by immunosequencing. Per the original workflow: Repertoire TCRs were matched against a reference library of SARS-CoV-2-specific TCRs generated with the MIRA antigen-specificity platform. Breadth was defined as the fraction of unique TCRs that were SARS-CoV-2-associated, and depth was defined as the fraction of total T cells that were SARS-CoV-2-associated. Using the MIRA data, each spike-specific TCR was mapped to the spike region that the TCR reacts to and placed in a CD4 or CD8 class. Log10-transformed breadth and depth values were compared by one-way ANOVA with Sidak's multiple comparisons tests. As stored in TCRdb, this immuneACCESS dataset retains in-frame rearrangements with V and J assigned. A fraction of the clones does not appear; measured against another copy, unresolved V genes explain less than half of the discrepancy, and the remainder lacks a known reason. V and J calls plus clone size are reproduced from that table; the DNA served to infer D and trimming. Within this sample are about 100,000 clones, with around 90% of them counted one time only. The ten largest make up around 1.7% of the sample.

The data originate from a study of T cell responses to AZD1222 COVID-19 vaccine (dated by TCRdb to the early 2020s). In terms of the full investigation: AZD1222 recipients given second doses at about 4 weeks or at about 12 weeks were pooled, since spike-specific TCR depth and breadth were not found to differ between the two schedules. A total of 230 to 250 trial participants underwent TCR sequencing, of whom 200 to 220 received two doses of AZD1222 and around 26 received two doses of the MenACWY control vaccine. Trial participants were enrolled into age subgroups of 18-55, 56-69 and 70-plus years, which contained about 160, 30 and 59 TCR-sequenced participants, respectively.

The study at large found these results: Conclusions about previously exposed vaccinees were limited because only six AZD1222 recipients were SARS-CoV-2 seropositive at baseline. Reportedly, almost half of the unique spike-specific TCRs recognized epitopes lying outside the regions that are mutated in the B.1.351 and B.1.1.7 variants. Participants were mostly white British and included more females than males, and it was suggested by the authors that clonal diversity may have been underestimated. CD4 TCRs associated with the vaccine covered the entire spike protein, and the dominant responses were in regions 160-218 and 743-854. Because no samples from the day 14 peak response were available, repertoires could be characterized only after the peak T cell response. A significant rise in spike-specific TCR breadth and depth was observed after two AZD1222 doses relative to day 0 and relative to MenACWY recipients. In the small 56-69-year group, the increase in depth fell short of significance, most likely because of low power.

The TCR originated in an adult in good health. The sample consisted of peripheral blood, taken on day 0 of AZD1222 vaccination. The rearrangement combines TRBV7-3 with TRBJ2-7; a weak D assignment points to TRBD2 (5 bases agree). The nucleotide sequence reads TGTGCCAGCAGCCGGACTCCCGCGGGTAGCTACGAGCAGTACTTC. Its protein reads: CASSRTPAGSYEQYF.